This T cell receptor beta chain was documented in a study of T cell responses to AZD1222 COVID-19 vaccine. Trimming left V 0 bases short and J 5 bases short, with 8 bases between. This CDR3 is built from 14 residues. Germline V lookup: CDR1 SNHLY, CDR2 FYNNEI. The assay was immunoSEQ multiplex PCR, and TCRdb's table has in-frame clones only and misses some. Among about 82,000 clones listed, approximately 85% were seen once. The sequencing used peripheral blood, collected 28 days after the second AZD1222 dose. The TCR was taken from an adult who received the AZD1222 COVID-19 vaccine. This rearrangement joins TRBV2 to TRBJ1-5; tentatively, D is TRBD1 (5 bases). CDR3 residues: CASSEAVTDQPQHF. In DNA, the CDR3 is TGTGCCAGCAGTGAAGCTGTGACAGATCAGCCCCAGCATTTT.